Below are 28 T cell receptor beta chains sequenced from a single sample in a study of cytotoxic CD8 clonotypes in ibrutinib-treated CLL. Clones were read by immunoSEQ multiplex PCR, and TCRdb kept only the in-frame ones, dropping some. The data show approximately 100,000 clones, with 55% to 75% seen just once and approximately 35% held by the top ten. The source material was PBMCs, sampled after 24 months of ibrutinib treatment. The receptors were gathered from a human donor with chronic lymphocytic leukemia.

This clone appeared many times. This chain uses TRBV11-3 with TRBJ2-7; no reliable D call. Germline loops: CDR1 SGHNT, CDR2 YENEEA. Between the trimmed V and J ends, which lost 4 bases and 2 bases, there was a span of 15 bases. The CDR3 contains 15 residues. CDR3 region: CASSSFGVSAYEQYF. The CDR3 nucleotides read TGTGCCAGCAGCTCCTTCGGCGTGAGCGCCTACGAGCAGTACTTC.

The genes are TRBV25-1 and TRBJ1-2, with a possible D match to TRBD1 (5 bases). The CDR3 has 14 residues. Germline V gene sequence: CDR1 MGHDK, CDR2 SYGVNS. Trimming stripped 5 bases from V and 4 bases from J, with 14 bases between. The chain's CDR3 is CASSSGEASYGYTF. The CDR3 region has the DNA TGTGCCAGCAGTTCGGGGGAGGCGTCCTATGGCTACACCTTC.

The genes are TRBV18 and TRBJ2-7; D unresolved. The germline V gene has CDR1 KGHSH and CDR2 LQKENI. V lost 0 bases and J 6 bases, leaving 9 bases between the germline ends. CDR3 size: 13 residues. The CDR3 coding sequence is TGTGCCAGCTCACCACCGGAGTCAGTCGAGCAGTACTTC. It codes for CASSPPESVEQYF.

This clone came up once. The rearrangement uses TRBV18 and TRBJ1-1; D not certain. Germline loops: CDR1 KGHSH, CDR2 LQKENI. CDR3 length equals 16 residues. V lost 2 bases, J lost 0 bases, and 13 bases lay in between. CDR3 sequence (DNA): TGTGCCAGCTCACCAACGAGAACAGAGATGAACACTGAAGCTTTCTTT. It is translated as CASSPTRTEMNTEAFF.

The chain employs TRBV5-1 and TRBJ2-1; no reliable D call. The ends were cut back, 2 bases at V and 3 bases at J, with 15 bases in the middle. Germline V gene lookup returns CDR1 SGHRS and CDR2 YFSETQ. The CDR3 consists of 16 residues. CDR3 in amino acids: CASSFGQNLLYNEQFF. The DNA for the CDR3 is TGCGCCAGCAGCTTTGGGCAGAACCTGCTCTACAATGAGCAGTTCTTC.

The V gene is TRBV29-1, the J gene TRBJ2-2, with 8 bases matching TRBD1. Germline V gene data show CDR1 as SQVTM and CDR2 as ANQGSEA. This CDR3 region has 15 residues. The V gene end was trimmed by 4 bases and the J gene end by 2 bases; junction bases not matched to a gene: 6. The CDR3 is CSVAGGTGNTGELFF. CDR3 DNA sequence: TGCAGCGTTGCTGGGGGGACAGGAAACACCGGGGAGCTGTTTTTT.

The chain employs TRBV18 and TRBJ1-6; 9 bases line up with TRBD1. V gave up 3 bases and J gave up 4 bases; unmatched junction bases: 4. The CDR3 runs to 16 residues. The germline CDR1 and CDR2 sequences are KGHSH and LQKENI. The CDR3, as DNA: TGTGCCAGCTCACCGGAGGGGACAGGGTATAATTCACCCCTCCACTTT. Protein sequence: CASSPEGTGYNSPLHF.

The CDR3: CSSLSGLAGGRNEQFF. CDR3 DNA: TGCAGCTCCCTATCGGGACTAGCGGGGGGGCGGAATGAGCAGTTCTTC. This chain connects TRBV29-1 to TRBJ2-1, with 16 bases identical to TRBD2. V shed 8 bases, J shed 7 bases, and the junction held 11 bases outside the gene matches. Per germline, CDR1 SQVTM and CDR2 ANQGSEA. The CDR3 spans 16 residues.

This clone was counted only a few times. CDR3 in DNA: TGTGCCACTCAGGGGAGGGCTCCTGGAAACACCATATATTTT. This encodes CATQGRAPGNTIYF. This chain connects TRBV6-5 to TRBJ1-3, with D possibly matching TRBD1 (6 bases). CDR1 MNHEY and CDR2 SVGAGI come from the germline V gene. The germline V and J ends were trimmed by 10 bases and 2 bases, with 15 bases remaining between them. The CDR3 length is 14 residues.

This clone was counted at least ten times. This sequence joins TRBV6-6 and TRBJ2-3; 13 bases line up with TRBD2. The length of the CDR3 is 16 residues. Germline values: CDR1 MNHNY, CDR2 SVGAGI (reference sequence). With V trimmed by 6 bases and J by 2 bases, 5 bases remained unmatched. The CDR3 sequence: CASSPGLAGATDTQYF. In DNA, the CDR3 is TGTGCCAGCAGCCCAGGACTAGCGGGGGCCACAGATACGCAGTATTTT.

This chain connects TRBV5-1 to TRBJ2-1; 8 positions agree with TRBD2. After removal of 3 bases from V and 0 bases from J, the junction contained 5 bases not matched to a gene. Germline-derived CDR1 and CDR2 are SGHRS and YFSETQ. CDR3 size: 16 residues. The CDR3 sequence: CASSYIAGSSYNEQFF. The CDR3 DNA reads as TGCGCCAGCAGCTATATAGCGGGGAGCTCCTACAATGAGCAGTTCTTC.

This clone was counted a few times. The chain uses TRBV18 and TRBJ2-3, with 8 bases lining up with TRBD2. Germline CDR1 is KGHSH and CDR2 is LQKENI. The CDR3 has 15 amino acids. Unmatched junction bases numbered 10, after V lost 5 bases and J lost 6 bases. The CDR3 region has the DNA TGTGCCAGCTCAGCAGGCGGGGGGCCTGAGGATACGCAGTATTTT. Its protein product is CASSAGGGPEDTQYF.

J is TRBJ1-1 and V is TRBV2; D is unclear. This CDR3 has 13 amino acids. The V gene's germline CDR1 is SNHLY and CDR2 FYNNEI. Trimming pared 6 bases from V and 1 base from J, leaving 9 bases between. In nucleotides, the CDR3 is TGTGCCAGCAGCGGAGAATCGAACACTGAAGCTTTCTTT. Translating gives CASSGESNTEAFF.

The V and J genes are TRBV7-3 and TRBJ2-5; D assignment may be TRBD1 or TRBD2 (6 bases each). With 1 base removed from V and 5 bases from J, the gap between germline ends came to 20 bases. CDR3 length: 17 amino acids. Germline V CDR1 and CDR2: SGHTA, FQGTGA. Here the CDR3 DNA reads TGTGCCAGCAGCTTAAACCCCCCCGGGGGCGTAGGGGAGACCCAGTACTTC. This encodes CASSLNPPGGVGETQYF.

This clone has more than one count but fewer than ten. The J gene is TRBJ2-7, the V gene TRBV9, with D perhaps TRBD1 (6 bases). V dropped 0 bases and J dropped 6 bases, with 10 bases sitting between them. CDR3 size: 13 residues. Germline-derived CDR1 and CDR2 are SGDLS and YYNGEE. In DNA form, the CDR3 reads TGTGCCAGCAGCGTAGTAGGGGGTACCGAGCAGTACTTC. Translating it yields CASSVVGGTEQYF.

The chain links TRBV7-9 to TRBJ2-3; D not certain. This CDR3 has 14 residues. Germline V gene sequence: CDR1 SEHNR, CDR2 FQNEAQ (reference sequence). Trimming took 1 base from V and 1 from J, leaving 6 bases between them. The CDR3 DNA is TGTGCCAGCAGCTTAGATACCCGCACAGATACGCAGTATTTT. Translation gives CASSLDTRTDTQYF.

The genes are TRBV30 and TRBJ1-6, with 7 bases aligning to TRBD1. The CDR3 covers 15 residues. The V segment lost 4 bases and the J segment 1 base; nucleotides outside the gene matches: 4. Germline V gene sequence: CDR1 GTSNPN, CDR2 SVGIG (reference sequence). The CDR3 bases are TGTGCCTGGATCCTCAGGGGGTCCTATAATTCACCCCTCCACTTT. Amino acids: CAWILRGSYNSPLHF.

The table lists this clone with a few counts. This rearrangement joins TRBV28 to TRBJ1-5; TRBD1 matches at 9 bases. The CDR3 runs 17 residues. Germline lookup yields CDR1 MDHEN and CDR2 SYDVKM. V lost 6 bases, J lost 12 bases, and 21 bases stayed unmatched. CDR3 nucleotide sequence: TGTGCCAGCAGCAAGACCGGGAACAGGGGGCTCGCGGGGAACCAGCATTTT. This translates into CASSKTGNRGLAGNQHF.

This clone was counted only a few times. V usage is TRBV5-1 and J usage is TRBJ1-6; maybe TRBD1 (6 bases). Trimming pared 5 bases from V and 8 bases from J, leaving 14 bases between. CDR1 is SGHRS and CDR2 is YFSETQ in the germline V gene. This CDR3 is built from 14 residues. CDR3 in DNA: TGCGCCAGCAGAATTTCGGACAGTTATTCACCCCTCCACTTT. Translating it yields CASRISDSYSPLHF.

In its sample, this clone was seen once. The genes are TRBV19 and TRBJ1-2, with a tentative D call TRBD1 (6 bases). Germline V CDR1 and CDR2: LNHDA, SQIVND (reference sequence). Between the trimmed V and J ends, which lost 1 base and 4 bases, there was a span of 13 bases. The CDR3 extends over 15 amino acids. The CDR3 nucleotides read TGTGCCAGTAGTATAGGCCCAGGGGTCGGCTATGGCTACACCTTC. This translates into CASSIGPGVGYGYTF.

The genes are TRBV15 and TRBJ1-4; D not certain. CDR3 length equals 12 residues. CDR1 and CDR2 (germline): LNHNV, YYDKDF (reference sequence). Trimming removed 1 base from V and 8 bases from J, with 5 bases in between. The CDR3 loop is CATSRGGEKLFF. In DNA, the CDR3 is TGTGCCACCAGCAGAGGTGGGGAAAAACTGTTTTTT.

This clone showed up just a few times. For the CDR3, the DNA is TGCAGTGCTAGCATGCAAGAGACCCAGTACTTC. Amino acids: CSASMQETQYF. V gene TRBV20-1 combines with J gene TRBJ2-5; no clear D gene. CDR1 is DFQATT, CDR2 SNEGSKA, per germline (reference sequence). Trimming cost V 3 bases and J 2 bases, with 4 bases left between them. This CDR3 is built from 11 residues.

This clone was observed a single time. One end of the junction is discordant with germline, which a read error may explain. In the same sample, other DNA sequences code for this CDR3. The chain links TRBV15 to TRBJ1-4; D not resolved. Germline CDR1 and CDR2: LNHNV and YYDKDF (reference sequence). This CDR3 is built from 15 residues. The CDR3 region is CATSFSRAANEKLFF. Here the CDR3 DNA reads TGCGCCACCAGCTTTTCGCGGGCTGCTAATGAAAAACTGTTTTTT.

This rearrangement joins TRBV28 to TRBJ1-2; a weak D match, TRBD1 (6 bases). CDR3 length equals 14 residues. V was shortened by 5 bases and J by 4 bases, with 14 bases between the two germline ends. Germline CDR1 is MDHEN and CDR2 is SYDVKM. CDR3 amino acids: CASSPTGPLYGYTF. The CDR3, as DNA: TGTGCCAGCAGTCCCACAGGGCCCCTCTATGGCTACACCTTC.

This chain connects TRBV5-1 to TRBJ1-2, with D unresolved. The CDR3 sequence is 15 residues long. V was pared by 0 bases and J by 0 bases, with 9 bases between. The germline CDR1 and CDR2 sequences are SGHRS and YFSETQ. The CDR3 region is CASSLAPGANYGYTF. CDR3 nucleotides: TGCGCCAGCAGCTTGGCCCCAGGAGCTAACTATGGCTACACCTTC.

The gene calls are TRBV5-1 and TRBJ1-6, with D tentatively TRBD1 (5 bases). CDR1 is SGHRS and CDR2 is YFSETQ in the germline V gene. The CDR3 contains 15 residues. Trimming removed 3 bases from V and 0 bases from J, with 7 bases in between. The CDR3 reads CASSWQGSYNSPLHF. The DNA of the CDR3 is TGCGCCAGCAGCTGGCAGGGCTCCTATAATTCACCCCTCCACTTT.

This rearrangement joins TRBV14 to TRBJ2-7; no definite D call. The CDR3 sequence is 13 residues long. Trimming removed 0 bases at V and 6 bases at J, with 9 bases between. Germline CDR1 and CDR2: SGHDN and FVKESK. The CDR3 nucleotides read TGTGCCAGCAGCCAAGATCCTCCTATCGAGCAGTACTTC. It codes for CASSQDPPIEQYF.

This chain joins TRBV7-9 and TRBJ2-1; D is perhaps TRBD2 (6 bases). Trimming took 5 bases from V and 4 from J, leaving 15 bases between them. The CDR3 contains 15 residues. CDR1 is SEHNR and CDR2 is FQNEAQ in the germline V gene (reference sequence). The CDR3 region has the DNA TGTGCCAGCAGCCACGGGACTCCTCAATACAATGAGCAGTTCTTC. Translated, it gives CASSHGTPQYNEQFF.